This T cell receptor (beta chain) was sequenced during a study of Graves' ophthalmopathy and Graves' hyperthyroidism. The V gene end was trimmed by 6 bases and the J gene end by 5 bases; junction bases not matched to a gene: 7. This CDR3 comprises 14 residues. In germline, CDR1 is SGHAT, CDR2 FQNNGV. Study-level results: The model's ophthalmopathy progression predictions had approximately 65% sensitivity and 72.22% specificity. Most thyroid clonotypes expanded beyond 0.001 frequency were also found in blood.

Comments on this clonotype: Its antigen remains unknown.

Using RNA transcripts, the TCR beta CDR3 regions were amplified. Scientists carried out first-round RT-PCR using HTBI primers and then a second-round multiplex PCR. A single record per CDR3 protein comes from TCRdb applying MiXCR to the multiplex PCR reads. The top ten hold over 7.5% of the sample, which has fewer than 250,000 distinct CDR3 sequences, around 28% seen once. This receptor was taken from a man aged 50 or older with Graves' ophthalmopathy. The sample was peripheral blood. The chain links TRBV11-2 to TRBJ1-1, with 9 bases aligning to TRBD1. The CDR3: CASRKGQGVTEAFF. In DNA, the CDR3 is TGTGCCAGCAGAAAGGGACAGGGAGTAACTGAAGCTTTCTTT.